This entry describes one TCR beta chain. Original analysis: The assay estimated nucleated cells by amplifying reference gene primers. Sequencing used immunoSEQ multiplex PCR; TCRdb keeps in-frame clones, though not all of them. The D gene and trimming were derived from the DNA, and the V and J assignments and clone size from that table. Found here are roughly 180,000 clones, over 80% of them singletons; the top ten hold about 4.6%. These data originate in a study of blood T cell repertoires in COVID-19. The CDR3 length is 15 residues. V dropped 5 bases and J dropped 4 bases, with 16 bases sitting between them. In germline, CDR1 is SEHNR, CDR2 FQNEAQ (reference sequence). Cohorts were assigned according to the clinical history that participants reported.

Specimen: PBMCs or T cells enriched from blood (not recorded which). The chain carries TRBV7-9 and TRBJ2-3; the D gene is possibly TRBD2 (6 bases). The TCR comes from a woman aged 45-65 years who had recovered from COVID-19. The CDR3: CASSPVGGEADTQYF. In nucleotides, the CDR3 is TGTGCCAGCAGCCCGGTCGGGGGTGAGGCAGATACGCAGTATTTT.